One sample yielded the 12 T cell receptor beta chains listed below, sequenced in a study of early T cells in non-severe SARS-CoV-2 infection. One entry per CDR3 protein results from TCRdb running MiXCR on the 5' RACE reads. This table holds around 50,000 distinct CDR3 sequences, about 4.2% found once. What was sequenced was whole blood. The source is an adult who was a healthcare worker with PCR-confirmed SARS-CoV-2 infection or an uninfected control (not recorded which).

This clonotype rates as medium-sized (0.01 to 0.1%). This rearrangement joins TRBV4-2 to TRBJ2-7, with D possibly being TRBD1 (5 bases). V was trimmed by 4 bases and J by 4 bases, leaving 11 bases between them. CDR3 length: 13 amino acids. Looked up from germline, CDR1 is LGHNA and CDR2 is YNFKEQ. CDR3 loop: CASSRGHFYEQYF. In DNA, the CDR3 is TGTGCCAGCAGCCGAGGACACTTTTACGAGCAGTACTTC.

This clonotype occurred many times. V usage is TRBV13 and J usage is TRBJ1-6; TRBD1 agrees at 12 bases. The V gene's germline CDR1 is PRHDT and CDR2 FYEKMQ (reference sequence). The CDR3 consists of 17 residues. V lost 5 bases and J lost 7; bases outside the gene matches: 9. The CDR3 protein is CASSREGQGAINSPLHF. CDR3 sequence (DNA): TGTGCCAGCAGCCGAGAGGGACAGGGGGCGATAAATTCACCCCTCCACTTT.

This clonotype was seen only a few times. The genes are TRBV7-9 and TRBJ2-6; D ambiguous. Germline loops: CDR1 SEHNR, CDR2 FQNEAQ (reference sequence). The V gene lost 6 bases and the J gene lost 1 base, with 10 bases spanning the gap. The CDR3 loop spans 15 amino acids. The CDR3: CASRVRDSGANVLTF. The CDR3 nucleotides are TGTGCCAGCAGGGTTAGGGATTCTGGGGCCAACGTCCTGACTTTC.

This sequence joins TRBV27 and TRBJ2-7, with 7 positions matching TRBD1. Germline loops: CDR1 MNHEY, CDR2 SMNVEV (reference sequence). CDR3 size: 14 residues. Trimming at V came to 2 bases and at J to 2 bases, leaving 3 bases not matched to a gene. The CDR3 spells CASSLHRGAYEQYF. CDR3 DNA sequence: TGTGCCAGCAGTTTACACAGGGGAGCCTACGAGCAGTACTTC.

This clonotype was detected many times. This chain links TRBV7-2 with TRBJ1-2, with 7 bases lining up with TRBD1. The trim removed 1 base at V and 6 bases at J, leaving 14 bases unmatched. CDR1 SGHTA and CDR2 FQGNSA come from the germline V gene. The CDR3 length is 17 residues. The CDR3 protein is CASSLEVQQGRYDGYTF. The CDR3 bases are TGTGCCAGCAGCTTAGAGGTTCAACAGGGGAGGTATGATGGCTACACCTTC.

This clonotype was seen a few times. The gene calls are TRBV19 and TRBJ1-1, with D perhaps TRBD1 (5 bases). Per germline, CDR1 LNHDA and CDR2 SQIVND (reference sequence). Between the trimmed V and J ends, which lost 3 bases and 9 bases, there was a span of 8 bases. This CDR3 is 11 amino acids long. The CDR3 here is CASSMSGKAFF. The CDR3 DNA sequence: TGTGCCAGTAGTATGTCAGGGAAAGCTTTCTTT.

This clonotype was seen at least ten times. V is TRBV27 and J is TRBJ1-4; 7 bases match TRBD1. Trimming at V came to 6 bases and at J to 7 bases, leaving 17 bases not matched to a gene. This CDR3 spans 17 amino acids. Germline CDR1 reads MNHEY; CDR2 reads SMNVEV (reference sequence). The CDR3 region is CASSNRPGTVESEKLFF. CDR3 nucleotide sequence: TGTGCCAGCAGCAATCGTCCCGGGACAGTGGAGAGTGAAAAACTGTTTTTT.

This clonotype was seen only a few times. This sequence joins TRBV20-1 and TRBJ1-1; D possibly corresponds to TRBD1 (5 bases). Trimming took 5 bases from V and 7 from J, leaving 17 bases between them. Germline CDR1 and CDR2: DFQATT and SNEGSKA (reference sequence). The CDR3 is 13 amino acids. The CDR3 protein is CSAPVAGKDEAFF. The CDR3 bases are TGCAGTGCTCCCGTCGCAGGGAAAGATGAAGCTTTCTTT.

This clonotype was detected many times. The chain joins TRBV11-3 to TRBJ2-1, with 13 positions matching TRBD2. The CDR3 covers 15 residues. V gave up 5 bases and J gave up 7 bases; unmatched junction bases: 5. The germline V gene encodes CDR1 SGHNT and CDR2 YENEEA. The CDR3 reads CASSPPGLAGNEQFF. CDR3 nucleotides: TGTGCCAGCAGCCCCCCGGGACTAGCGGGAAATGAGCAGTTCTTC.

In this sample, this clonotype turned up many times. This sequence joins TRBV20-1 and TRBJ2-3; D is unresolved. The CDR3 sequence is 14 residues long. Trimming shortened V by 2 bases and J by 1 base, and 10 bases separated the two germline ends. Germline V gene lookup returns CDR1 DFQATT and CDR2 SNEGSKA (reference sequence). The CDR3 region has the DNA TGCAGTGCTAGAATGAGTCCCGGCACAGATACGCAGTATTTT. It specifies CSARMSPGTDTQYF.

The V gene is TRBV29-1, the J gene TRBJ2-7; 9 positions agree with TRBD2. Germline V gene data show CDR1 as SQVTM and CDR2 as ANQGSEA. The CDR3 is made up of 15 amino acids. The trim removed 0 bases at V and 3 bases at J, leaving 6 bases unmatched. DNA for the CDR3: TGCAGCGTTGAAGATGGCGGGAGGGCCGGCTACGAGCAGTACTTC. It yields the protein CSVEDGGRAGYEQYF.

The chain combines TRBV18 with TRBJ2-7; D is unclear. The CDR3 has 15 residues. Trimming took 6 bases from V and 2 from J, leaving 17 bases between them. Germline V gives CDR1 KGHSH, CDR2 LQKENI. Written as DNA, the CDR3 is TGTGCCAGCTCCCAACGGGCTGTCTTTACCTACGAGCAGTACTTC. This codes for CASSQRAVFTYEQYF. The full variable domain, rest sourced from reference TRBV18 and TRBJ2-7, is NAGVMQNPRHLVRRRGQEARLRCSPMKGHSHVYWYRQLPEEGLKFMVYLQKENIIDESGMPKERFSAEFPKEGPSILRIQQVVRGDSAAYFCASSQRAVFTYEQYFGPGTRLTVT.